This T cell receptor beta chain is drawn from a study of blood T cell repertoires in COVID-19. Study-wide context: Researchers got acute and convalescent COVID-19 samples from the United States, Italy and Spain. PBMCs, B-cell-depleted T cells, or T cells were the source of the cDNA or gDNA that made up the material.

Authors' processing steps: Amplification from reference gene primers served as the basis for estimated nucleated cell counts. The assay was immunoSEQ multiplex PCR, and TCRdb's table has in-frame clones only and misses some. Clone size and the V and J calls come from that table; the DNA yielded D and trimming. The sample shows 150,000 to 200,000 clones, approximately 83% of them seen only once. The CDR3 loop spans 14 amino acids. V shed 4 bases and J 11 bases; nucleotides not matched to a gene: 7. Germline lookup yields CDR1 SGHRS and CDR2 YFSETQ. The rearrangement uses TRBV5-1 and TRBJ1-6; TRBD1 matches 9 bases. The clonotype originates from a middle-aged man with active or convalescent COVID-19. The sequenced sample consisted of peripheral blood. CDR3 sequence: CASSTGQGSPPLHF. CDR3 sequence (DNA): TGCGCCAGCAGCACGGGACAGGGTAGTCCACCCCTCCACTTT.